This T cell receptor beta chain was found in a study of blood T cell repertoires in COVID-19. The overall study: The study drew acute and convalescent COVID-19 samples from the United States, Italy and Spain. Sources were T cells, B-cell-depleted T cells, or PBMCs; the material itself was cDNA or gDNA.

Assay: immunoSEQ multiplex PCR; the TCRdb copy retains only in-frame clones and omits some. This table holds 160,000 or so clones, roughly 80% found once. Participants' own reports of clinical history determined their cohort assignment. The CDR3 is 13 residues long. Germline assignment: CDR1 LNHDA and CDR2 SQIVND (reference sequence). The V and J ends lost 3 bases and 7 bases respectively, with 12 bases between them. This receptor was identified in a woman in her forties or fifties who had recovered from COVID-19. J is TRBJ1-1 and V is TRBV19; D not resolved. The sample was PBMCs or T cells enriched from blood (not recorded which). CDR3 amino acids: CASSIREWNEAFF. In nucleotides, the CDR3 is TGTGCCAGTAGTATCCGGGAATGGAATGAAGCTTTCTTT.